The rows below give T cell receptor beta chains drawn from one sample of a study of blood T cells in healthy people across ages. TCRdb independently ran MiXCR on the 5' RACE reads; one entry per CDR3 protein. The sample lists a few hundred thousand distinct CDR3 sequences; approximately 26% were seen once. These data also formed part of another study, on T cells of mothers and their children.

The specimen was blood. The receptors were sampled from a boy between 2 and 10 years old in good health. The CDR3 runs from the conserved cysteine through the conserved F or W. Each record gives: J gene, D gene, clone size, V gene, CDR3 DNA, CDR3 protein. The D gene is left open where the match is weak. A clone size is listed for some rows: how often the clone was seen (once, few, many), or a class if it is expanded.

>TRBJ1-2|NA|few|TRBV9
TGTGCCAGCAGCGTAGAGGACACCCAGGCTTGGGGCTACACCTTC
CASSVEDTQAWGYTF
>TRBJ1-1|TRBD1|NA|TRBV5-1
TGCGCCAGCAGCCTCGACAGGGTCCGGGACACTGAAGCTTTCTTT
CASSLDRVRDTEAFF
>TRBJ2-5|TRBD1|few|TRBV6-5
TGTGCCAGCAGTTACTCGATTCCGGGACAGGGGTCAGGGACCCAGTACTTC
CASSYSIPGQGSGTQYF
>TRBJ1-1|NA|many|TRBV20-1
TGCAGTGCTCTCGCTGTACTTAAAGGCACTGAAGCTTTCTTT
CSALAVLKGTEAFF
>TRBJ2-1|NA|NA|TRBV12-3/TRBV12-4
TGTGCCAGCAGTTTGGTGGTGGGGGAGCAGTTCTTC
CASSLVVGEQFF
>TRBJ2-7|TRBD1|NA|TRBV6-5
TGTGCCAGCAGTTTGGGAAAACAGGGGTACGAGCAGTACTTC
CASSLGKQGYEQYF
>TRBJ2-7|TRBD2|NA|TRBV7-9
TGTGCCAGCAGCTCTCCGGGACTAGCTGCCTACGAGCAGTACTTC
CASSSPGLAAYEQYF
>TRBJ2-4|NA|NA|TRBV20-1
TGCAGTGCTAGAGATCAGGGCCGCGGAGACATTCAGTACTTC
CSARDQGRGDIQYF
>TRBJ1-5|NA|few|TRBV1
TGCACCAGCCCCGGGAGGGTTAATCAGCCCCAGCATTTT
CTSPGRVNQPQHF
>TRBJ2-5|NA|NA|TRBV29-1
TGCAGCGTTGAAGATCGGGCTAGCGCATACCAAGAGACCCAGTACTTC
CSVEDRASAYQETQYF
>TRBJ2-6|TRBD1|many|TRBV5-1
TGCGCCAGCAGCGCGGGACAGGGGGCTTCTGGGGCCAACGTCCTGACTTTC
CASSAGQGASGANVLTF
>TRBJ2-7|TRBD1|once|TRBV12-3/TRBV12-4
TGTGCCAGCAGTCCCCGGGACAGGGCATTCTACGAGCAGTACTTC
CASSPRDRAFYEQYF
>TRBJ2-5|TRBD2|many|TRBV5-5
TGTGCCAGCAGCTTTGGGACTAGCCGGTACCAAGAGACCCAGTACTTC
CASSFGTSRYQETQYF
>TRBJ1-3|NA|NA|TRBV29-1
TGCAGCGTTGAAGATTCCAGGGTGACTGGAAACACCATATATTTT
CSVEDSRVTGNTIYF
>TRBJ2-3|TRBD2|few|TRBV20-1
TGCAGTGCTGGAGGGAGGCGGGGGGGGATGGCAGATACGCAGTATTTT
CSAGGRRGGMADTQYF